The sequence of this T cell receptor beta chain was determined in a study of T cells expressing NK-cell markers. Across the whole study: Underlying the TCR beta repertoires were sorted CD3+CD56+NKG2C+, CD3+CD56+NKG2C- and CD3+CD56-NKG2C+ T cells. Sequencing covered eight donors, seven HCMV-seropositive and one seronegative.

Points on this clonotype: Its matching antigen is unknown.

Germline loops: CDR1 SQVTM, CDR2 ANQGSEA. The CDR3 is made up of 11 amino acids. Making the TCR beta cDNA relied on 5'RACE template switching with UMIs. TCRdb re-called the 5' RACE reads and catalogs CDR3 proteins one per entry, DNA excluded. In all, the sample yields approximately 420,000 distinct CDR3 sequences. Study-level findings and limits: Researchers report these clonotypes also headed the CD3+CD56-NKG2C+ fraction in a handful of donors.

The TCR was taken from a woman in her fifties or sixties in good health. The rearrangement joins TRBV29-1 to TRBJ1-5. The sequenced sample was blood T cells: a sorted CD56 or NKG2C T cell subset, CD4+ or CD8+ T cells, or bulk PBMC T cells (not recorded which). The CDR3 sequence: CSVGSNQPQHF.